This T cell receptor beta chain was profiled in a study of cytomegalovirus exposure and HLA in healthy donors. As for the study in general: Most donors, less than 85% of several hundred genotyped, fell in the Caucasian-associated ancestry cluster. Study-level results: CMV serostatus was the sole immune exposure information available. Reports indicated that the classifier achieved high specificity and sensitivity in diagnosing cytomegalovirus status.

Germline-derived CDR1 and CDR2 are WNHNN and SYGVQD (reference sequence). Trimming shortened V by 0 bases and J by 7 bases, and 13 bases separated the two germline ends. This CDR3 is built from 15 residues. A remark on this clone: Its antigen remains unidentified.

PCR involved 60 Vbeta and 13 Jbeta primers. Sequenced by immunoSEQ multiplex PCR; TCRdb stores in-frame clones only, minus some. The profile covers roughly 120,000 clones, with roughly 80% appearing a single time and roughly 30% taken by the ten largest. The source of this sequence is a man aged 60 to 69 in good health and CMV-seropositive. The sample consisted of PBMCs. The chain carries TRBV10-1 and TRBJ2-1; weak D call: TRBD1 (6 bases). The CDR3 bases are TGCGCCAGCAGTGAGTCGGGACAAAGGGGTAATGAGCAGTTCTTC. This codes for CASSESGQRGNEQFF.